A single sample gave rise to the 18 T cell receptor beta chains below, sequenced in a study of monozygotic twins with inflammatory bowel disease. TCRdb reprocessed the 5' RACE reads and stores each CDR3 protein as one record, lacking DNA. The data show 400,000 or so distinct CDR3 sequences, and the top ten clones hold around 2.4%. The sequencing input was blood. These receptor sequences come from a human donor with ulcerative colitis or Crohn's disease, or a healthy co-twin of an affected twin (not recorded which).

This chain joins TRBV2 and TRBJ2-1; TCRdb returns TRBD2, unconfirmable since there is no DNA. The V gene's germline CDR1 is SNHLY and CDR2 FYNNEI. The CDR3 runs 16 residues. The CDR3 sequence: CASKAALAGGVYEQFF.

The CDR3 protein is CASSQGAGQNEKLFF. The chain has TRBV4-3 and TRBJ1-4; TCRdb's D call, TRBD1, is unchecked because there is no DNA. CDR1 and CDR2 from the germline V gene are LGHNA and YSLEER. This CDR3 comprises 15 residues.

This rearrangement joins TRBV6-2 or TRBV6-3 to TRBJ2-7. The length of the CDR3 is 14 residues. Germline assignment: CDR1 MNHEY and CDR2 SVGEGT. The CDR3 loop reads CASSSRVATYEQYF.

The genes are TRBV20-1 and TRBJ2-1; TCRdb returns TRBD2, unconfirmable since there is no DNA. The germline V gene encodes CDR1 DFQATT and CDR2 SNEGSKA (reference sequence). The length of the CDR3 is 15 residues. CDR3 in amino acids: CSAAGTSGGHNEQFF.

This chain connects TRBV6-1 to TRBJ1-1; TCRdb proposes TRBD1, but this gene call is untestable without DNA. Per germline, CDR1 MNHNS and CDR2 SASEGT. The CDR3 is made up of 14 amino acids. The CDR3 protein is CASSAEPPRAEAFF.

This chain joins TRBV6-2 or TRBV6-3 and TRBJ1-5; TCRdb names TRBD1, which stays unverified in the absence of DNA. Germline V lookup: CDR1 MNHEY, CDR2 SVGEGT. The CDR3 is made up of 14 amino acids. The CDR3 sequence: CASSYLTGDQPQHF.

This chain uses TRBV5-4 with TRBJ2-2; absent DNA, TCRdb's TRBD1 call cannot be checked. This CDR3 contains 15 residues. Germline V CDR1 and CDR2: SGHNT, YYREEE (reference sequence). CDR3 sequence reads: CASSHDSPNTGELFF.

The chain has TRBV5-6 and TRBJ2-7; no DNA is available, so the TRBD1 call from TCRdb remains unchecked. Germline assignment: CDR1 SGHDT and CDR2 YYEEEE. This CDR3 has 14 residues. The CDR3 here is CASNQRQVSYEQYF.

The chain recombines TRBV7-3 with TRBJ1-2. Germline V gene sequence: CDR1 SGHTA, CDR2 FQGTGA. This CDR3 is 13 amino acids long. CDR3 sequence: CASSPGGQEGYTF.

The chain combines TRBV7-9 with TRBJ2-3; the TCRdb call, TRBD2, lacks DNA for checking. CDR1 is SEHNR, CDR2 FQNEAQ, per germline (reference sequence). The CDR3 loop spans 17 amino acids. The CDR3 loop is CASSLARLEAATDTQYF.

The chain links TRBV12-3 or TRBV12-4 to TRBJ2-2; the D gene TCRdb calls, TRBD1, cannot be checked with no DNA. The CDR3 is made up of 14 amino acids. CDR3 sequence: CASSGQGDTGELFF.

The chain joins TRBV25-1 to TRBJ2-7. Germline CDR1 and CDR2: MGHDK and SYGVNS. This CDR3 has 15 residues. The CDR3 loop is CASSELRQSSYVQYF.

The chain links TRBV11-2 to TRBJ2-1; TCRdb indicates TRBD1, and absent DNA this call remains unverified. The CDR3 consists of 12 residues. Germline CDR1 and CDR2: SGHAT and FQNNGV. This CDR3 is CASSLAGADQFF.

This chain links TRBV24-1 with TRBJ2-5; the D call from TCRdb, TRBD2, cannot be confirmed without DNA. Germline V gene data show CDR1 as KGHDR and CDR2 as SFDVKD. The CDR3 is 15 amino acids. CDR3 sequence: CATSDLQGDTKTQYF.

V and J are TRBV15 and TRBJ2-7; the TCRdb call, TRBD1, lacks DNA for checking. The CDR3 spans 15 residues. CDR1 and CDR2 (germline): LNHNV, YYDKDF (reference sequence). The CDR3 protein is CATSLNRGSPYEQYF. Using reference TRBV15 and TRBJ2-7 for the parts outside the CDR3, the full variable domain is DAMVIQNPRYQVTQFGKPVTLSCSQTLNHNVMYWYQQKSSQAPKLLFHYYDKDFNNEADTPDNFQSRRPNTSFCFLDIRSPGLGDTAMYLCATSLNRGSPYEQYFGPGTRLTVT.

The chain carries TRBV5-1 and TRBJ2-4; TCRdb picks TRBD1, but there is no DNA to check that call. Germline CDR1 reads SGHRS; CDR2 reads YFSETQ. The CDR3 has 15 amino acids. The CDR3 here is CASSPGQGDKNIQYF.

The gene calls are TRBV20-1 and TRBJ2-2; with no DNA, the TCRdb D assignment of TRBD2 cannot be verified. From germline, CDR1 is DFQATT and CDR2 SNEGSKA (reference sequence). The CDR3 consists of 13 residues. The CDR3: CSASGLETGELFF.

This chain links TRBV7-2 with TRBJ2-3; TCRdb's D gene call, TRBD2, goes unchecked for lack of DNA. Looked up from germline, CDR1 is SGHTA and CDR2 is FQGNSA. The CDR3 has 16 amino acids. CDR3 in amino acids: CASSRGLAGAPDTQYF.